The 20 T cell receptor beta chains below come from one sample, sequenced in a study of post-analysis software for immune sequencing data. Findings and limits, study-wide: With TRBV5-6, TRBV5-1 and TRBV20-1 included, 5 or 6 TRBV segments were more frequent in patients than in controls.

Every TCR beta cDNA library bore unique molecular identifiers. MiXCR was run by TCRdb on the PCR reads, yielding one entry per CDR3 protein. The sample contains about 430,000 distinct CDR3 sequences, 39% of which appear only once. The antigens these receptors bind are not known. Sample: blood. The receptors were gathered from a girl aged 2-15 years with multiple sclerosis.

Comment on this clonotype: Germline and junction disagree at one end, which may indicate a read error. The CDR3 is CASSGQGLSEKLFF. CDR3 sequence (DNA): TGCGCCAGCAGCGGACAGGGTCTAAGTGAAAAACTGTTTTTT. The chain employs TRBV7-2 and TRBJ1-4, with 8 bases lining up with TRBD1. CDR1 and CDR2 (germline): SGHTA, FQGNSA. This CDR3 has 14 amino acids.

The gene calls are TRBV20-1 and TRBJ2-5, with 8 bases matching TRBD1. Germline CDR1 DFQATT, CDR2 SNEGSKA (reference sequence). V lost 2 bases, J lost 2 bases, and 1 base stayed unmatched. The CDR3 has 13 residues. CDR3 loop: CSARRDRQETQYF. Here the CDR3 DNA reads TGCAGTGCTAGAAGGGACAGGCAAGAGACCCAGTACTTC.

This clonotype has just one count. The chain employs TRBV5-1 and TRBJ2-3; D may be TRBD1 (6 bases). The CDR3 runs 15 residues. Germline loops: CDR1 SGHRS, CDR2 YFSETQ. Trimming removed 7 bases from V and 4 bases from J, with 19 bases in between. The CDR3 here is CASGNRDPGADTQYF. For the CDR3, the DNA is TGCGCCAGCGGAAACCGGGACCCAGGGGCAGATACGCAGTATTTT.

The V call is TRBV19, the J call TRBJ1-5; 9 nucleotides match TRBD1. CDR1 and CDR2 from the germline V gene are LNHDA and SQIVND (reference sequence). With V trimmed by 7 bases and J by 7 bases, 17 bases remained unmatched. This CDR3 comprises 17 residues. CDR3 residues: CASTYKADRGFRQPQHF. Here the CDR3 DNA reads TGTGCCAGTACCTATAAAGCGGACAGGGGCTTCAGGCAGCCCCAGCATTTT. Full variable domain (missing parts from reference TRBV19 and TRBJ1-5): DGGITQSPKYLFRKEGQNVTLSCEQNLNHDAMYWYRQDPGQGLRLIYYSQIVNDFQKGDIAEGYSVSREKKESFPLTVTSAQKNPTAFYLCASTYKADRGFRQPQHFGDGTRLSIL.

The chain combines TRBV12-3 or TRBV12-4 with TRBJ1-5; 10 nucleotides agree with TRBD1. Germline trimming cut 5 bases from V and 5 bases from J; bases unmatched to any gene: 9. This CDR3 contains 16 residues. The CDR3 nucleotides read TGTGCCAGCAGTCTTGGGGACAGGGGTTCCGATCAGCCCCAGCATTTT. Its protein is CASSLGDRGSDQPQHF.

This chain uses TRBV12-3 or TRBV12-4 with TRBJ2-1, with 10 nucleotides matching TRBD2. The CDR3 sequence is 17 residues long. The junction had 2 bases not matched to a gene; V was cut back by 0 bases and J by 0 bases. CDR3: CASSLAGLAISYNEQFF. CDR3 DNA: TGTGCCAGCAGTTTAGCGGGACTAGCGATCTCCTACAATGAGCAGTTCTTC.

This chain uses TRBV4-3 with TRBJ2-1; perhaps TRBD1 as D (6 bases). This CDR3 is 15 amino acids long. In germline, CDR1 is LGHNA, CDR2 YSLEER. V was clipped by 0 bases and J by 5 bases, with 11 bases between them. CDR3 DNA: TGCGCCAGCAGCCAAGACGTAAAGGGGGACAATGAGCAGTTCTTC. Amino acid sequence: CASSQDVKGDNEQFF.

The V call is TRBV5-1, the J call TRBJ2-1, with D tentatively TRBD1 or TRBD2 (5 bases each). Germline lookup yields CDR1 SGHRS and CDR2 YFSETQ. The CDR3 spans 16 residues. V was cut by 8 bases and J by 5 bases, with 23 bases left in between. The CDR3 DNA sequence: TGCGCCAGTCGCAGAACCGGGACGCTCGTAGACAATGAGCAGTTCTTC. Protein product: CASRRTGTLVDNEQFF.

This clonotype was recorded once. The V and J genes are TRBV9 and TRBJ2-4, with D perhaps TRBD1 (6 bases). The J call could be wrong; TRBJ2-7 is a better fit for the DNA end. Germline assignment: CDR1 SGDLS and CDR2 YYNGEE. The CDR3 sequence is 16 residues long. Written as DNA, the CDR3 is TGTGCCAGCAGCGTAGCAAGGACAGATTCTTTCTTCGAGCAGTACTTC. Protein sequence: CASSVARTDSFFEQYF.

This clonotype was seen a few times. This rearrangement joins TRBV11-2 to TRBJ2-1, with D hard to call. V lost 4 bases and J lost 0, with 7 bases in between. Germline-derived CDR1 and CDR2 are SGHAT and FQNNGV. The CDR3 contains 14 residues. CDR3: CASSSFGSYNEQFF. Written as DNA, the CDR3 is TGTGCCAGCAGCTCCTTTGGCTCCTACAATGAGCAGTTCTTC.

The chain links TRBV30 to TRBJ1-2; 8 bases are shared with TRBD1. This CDR3 comprises 14 residues. The germline CDR1 and CDR2 sequences are GTSNPN and SVGIG (reference sequence). V trimming: 1 base; J trimming: 4 bases; junction bases outside the gene matches: 5. CDR3 residues: CAWSEPGGGYGYTF. CDR3 nucleotides: TGTGCCTGGAGTGAACCAGGGGGCGGCTATGGCTACACCTTC.

This chain uses TRBV10-3 with TRBJ1-1, with D possibly being TRBD1 (6 bases). The CDR3 spans 13 residues. The germline gives CDR1 ENHRY, CDR2 SYGVKD. V lost 6 bases and J 7 bases, leaving 15 bases between the germline ends. CDR3 coding DNA: TGTGCCATCAGCAGGACAGATGGGGTTGAAGCTTTCTTT. Protein: CAISRTDGVEAFF.

This clonotype has a handful of counts. This chain uses TRBV11-2 with TRBJ2-1, with a possible D match to TRBD2 (5 bases). Germline CDR1 SGHAT, CDR2 FQNNGV. CDR3 size: 14 residues. Trimming removed 0 bases at V and 13 bases at J, with 16 bases between. CDR3 protein: CASSLDWSAGIQFF. The DNA for the CDR3 is TGTGCCAGCAGCTTAGATTGGTCGGCGGGTATACAGTTCTTC.

Details on this clonotype: Its ends do not fully match the called genes, so a read error is possible. The CDR3 DNA reads TGTGCCAGCTCCCCACCGGGAGGCAGGGAAAAACTGTTTTTT. It yields the protein CASSPPGGREKLFF. The rearrangement uses TRBV18 and TRBJ1-4; D gene unclear. The length of the CDR3 is 14 residues. Germline values: CDR1 KGHSH, CDR2 LQKENI.

This clonotype has a handful of counts. The V and J genes are TRBV4-2 and TRBJ2-7, with TRBD2 identical over 13 bases. V lost 3 bases and J lost 4; bases outside the gene matches: 12. The germline V gene encodes CDR1 LGHNA and CDR2 YNFKEQ. The CDR3 contains 18 residues. This chain's CDR3 is CASSQHGGPGLAGYEQYF. In DNA, the CDR3 is TGTGCCAGCAGCCAGCACGGGGGGCCGGGACTAGCGGGGTACGAGCAGTACTTC.

CDR3: CATAPTSGRINEQFF. The CDR3 nucleotides read TGTGCCACCGCTCCGACTAGCGGGAGGATCAATGAGCAGTTCTTC. V gene TRBV10-3 combines with J gene TRBJ2-1, with 13 positions matching TRBD2. The CDR3 extends over 15 amino acids. The germline gives CDR1 ENHRY, CDR2 SYGVKD. V lost 10 bases, J lost 6 bases, and 9 bases stayed unmatched.

This clonotype was observed a few times. The chain has TRBV4-3 and TRBJ1-2; perhaps TRBD1 as D (6 bases). V gave up 3 bases and J gave up 2 bases, with 13 bases separating them. The CDR3 has 15 residues. The V gene's germline CDR1 is LGHNA and CDR2 YSLEER. The chain's CDR3 is CASSHEFQGNYGYTF. CDR3 nucleotides: TGCGCCAGCAGCCATGAGTTTCAGGGGAACTATGGCTACACCTTC.

CDR3 residues: CASSLMALAGSYNEQFF. For the CDR3, the DNA is TGTGCCAGCAGCTTGATGGCTCTAGCGGGCTCCTACAATGAGCAGTTCTTC. The chain carries TRBV7-3 and TRBJ2-1, with 8 nucleotides matching TRBD2. There are 17 residues in the CDR3. With 3 bases clipped from V and 0 bases from J, the junction kept 7 bases outside the gene matches. Germline CDR1 is SGHTA and CDR2 is FQGTGA.

The chain employs TRBV20-1 and TRBJ1-6, with D perhaps TRBD1 (5 bases). The V gene's germline CDR1 is DFQATT and CDR2 SNEGSKA (reference sequence). With 3 bases removed from V and 5 bases from J, the gap between germline ends came to 17 bases. The CDR3 runs to 16 residues. CDR3 residues: CSARDTWWGDNSPLHF. CDR3 sequence (DNA): TGCAGTGCTAGGGACACCTGGTGGGGTGATAATTCACCCCTCCACTTT.

This sequence joins TRBV7-9 and TRBJ2-1, with 9 bases aligning to TRBD2. Germline CDR1 and CDR2: SEHNR and FQNEAQ (reference sequence). This CDR3 has 15 amino acids. With V trimmed by 5 bases and J by 7 bases, 9 bases remained unmatched. The CDR3 DNA sequence: TGTGCCAGCAGCCTAATAGCGGGGGCAGGGAATGAGCAGTTCTTC. It yields the protein CASSLIAGAGNEQFF.